Sequencing of this T cell receptor beta chain was carried out in a study of technical replicates of blood from a handful of donors. Only in-frame clones appear in the TCRdb table, and some are missing; sequencing was by immunoSEQ multiplex PCR. The table lists about 68,000 clones, 95% to 98% of them singletons, with more than 0.25% in the top ten. The CDR3 length is 15 residues. Deletions cut 4 bases from V and 4 bases from J, with 15 bases between. CDR1 is SGHRS, CDR2 YFSETQ, per germline. Specimen: T cells isolated from PBMCs. V is TRBV5-1 and J is TRBJ2-1; D might be TRBD2 (6 bases). The source of this sequence is a human donor in good health. The CDR3 sequence is CASSTGRRVYNEQFF. Here the CDR3 DNA reads TGCGCCAGCAGCACCGGTAGGAGGGTATACAATGAGCAGTTCTTC.